The 28 T cell receptor beta chains in this list originate from one sample, sequenced in a study of cytomegalovirus exposure and HLA in healthy donors. The method was immunoSEQ multiplex PCR; TCRdb's version includes in-frame clones alone and lacks a portion of them. The table has approximately 150,000 clones, approximately 86% seen once. Sample: PBMCs. These receptors came from a man aged 18 to 29 in good health and CMV-seropositive.

This chain uses TRBV5-6 with TRBJ2-1; no reliable D call. The CDR3 length is 14 residues. From germline, CDR1 is SGHDT and CDR2 YYEEEE. The V and J ends lost 4 bases and 10 bases respectively, with 18 bases between them. Here the CDR3 DNA reads TGTGCCAGCAGCCCCCCCGTCAGCGACCGAGAGCAGTTCTTC. This gives the protein CASSPPVSDREQFF. Full variable domain (missing parts from reference TRBV5-6 and TRBJ2-1): DAGVTQSPTHLIKTRGQQVTLRCSPKSGHDTVSWYQQALGQGPQFIFQYYEEEERQRGNFPDRFSGHQFPNYSSELNVNALLLGDSALYLCASSPPVSDREQFFGPGTRLTVL.

The chain joins TRBV5-1 to TRBJ2-1; TRBD2 matches at 9 bases. Germline CDR1 is SGHRS and CDR2 is YFSETQ. The J segment lost 5 bases and the V segment lost 2 bases, leaving 5 bases of the junction unmatched. CDR3 length: 15 amino acids. The CDR3 nucleotides read TGCGCCAGCAGCTTCGGACTAGCGAGAAACAATGAGCAGTTCTTC. This gives the protein CASSFGLARNNEQFF. Supplemented by reference TRBV5-1 and TRBJ2-1, the full variable domain reads KAGVTQTPRYLIKTRGQQVTLSCSPISGHRSVSWYQQTPGQGLQFLFEYFSETQRNKGNFPGRFSGRQFSNSRSEMNVSTLELGDSALYLCASSFGLARNNEQFFGPGTRLTVL.

The chain is built from TRBV6-1 and TRBJ1-1; 7 bases are a match to TRBD1. Trimming took 7 bases from V and 4 from J; bases not matched to a gene: 6. Per germline, CDR1 MNHNS and CDR2 SASEGT. The CDR3 runs to 13 residues. The CDR3 sequence: CASKTGATTEAFF. The CDR3, as DNA: TGTGCCAGCAAAACAGGGGCGACCACTGAAGCTTTCTTT.

The rearrangement joins TRBV5-6 to TRBJ2-7, with D possibly matching TRBD2 (6 bases). Germline-derived CDR1 and CDR2 are SGHDT and YYEEEE. V was trimmed by 3 bases and J by 5 bases, leaving 15 bases between them. This CDR3 is built from 14 residues. The CDR3: CASSSTGTGDEQYF. The CDR3 bases are TGTGCCAGCAGCTCCACCGGGACGGGGGACGAGCAGTACTTC.

This clone appeared a few times. The gene calls are TRBV2 and TRBJ1-1, with D perhaps TRBD1 (5 bases). Germline V lookup: CDR1 SNHLY, CDR2 FYNNEI. V lost 3 bases to trimming and J lost 10 bases, with 12 bases between them. The CDR3 runs to 12 residues. The CDR3 sequence is CASSDRAWGAFF. The CDR3 coding sequence is TGTGCCAGCAGTGACAGGGCCTGGGGAGCTTTCTTT.

Only one count was recorded for this clone. This rearrangement joins TRBV5-1 to TRBJ2-5; 8 bases are a match to TRBD1. Germline CDR1 is SGHRS and CDR2 is YFSETQ. Losses at the gene ends were 0 bases for V and 5 bases for J; bases not matched to a gene: 9. The CDR3 is 16 residues long. DNA for the CDR3: TGCGCCAGCAGCTTGGACGTGGCAGGGGGCACGGAGACCCAGTACTTC. As protein: CASSLDVAGGTETQYF.

The chain is built from TRBV6-5 and TRBJ1-2, with TRBD1 matching 7 bases. The CDR3 length is 13 residues. The germline V gene has CDR1 MNHEY and CDR2 SVGAGI. The junction had 10 bases not matched to a gene; V was cut back by 10 bases and J by 5 bases. CDR3 DNA: TGTGCCACCGTAGACAGGGACTCTTATGGCTACACCTTC. It encodes CATVDRDSYGYTF.

The rearrangement links TRBV2 to TRBJ2-3, with a weak D call TRBD2 (5 bases). This CDR3 has 17 amino acids. Deletions cut 7 bases from V and 2 bases from J, with 22 bases between. Germline values: CDR1 SNHLY, CDR2 FYNNEI. In DNA, the CDR3 is TGTGCCAGCATTCCCCCCCGGAGCCTAGCCCCCACAGATACGCAGTATTTT. It encodes CASIPPRSLAPTDTQYF. The entire variable domain, with the rest obtained from reference TRBV2 and TRBJ2-3, is as follows: EPEVTQTPSHQVTQMGQEVILRCVPISNHLYFYWYRQILGQKVEFLVSFYNNEISEKSEIFDDQFSVERPDGSNFTLKIRSTKLEDSAMYFCASIPPRSLAPTDTQYFGPGTRLTVL.

The chain has TRBV6-5 and TRBJ1-5, with D uncertain. The CDR3 has 16 amino acids. Trimming took 0 bases from V and 0 from J, leaving 9 bases between them. Germline assignment: CDR1 MNHEY and CDR2 SVGAGI. CDR3 in amino acids: CASSYSIPDSNQPQHF. The CDR3 nucleotides are TGTGCCAGCAGTTACTCGATACCAGATAGCAATCAGCCCCAGCATTTT.

This chain links TRBV7-8 with TRBJ2-1, with 8 bases matching TRBD2. CDR3 size: 16 residues. Germline lookup yields CDR1 SGHVS and CDR2 FQNEAQ. V shed 2 bases, J shed 2 bases, and the junction held 5 bases outside the gene matches. The CDR3, as DNA: TGTGCCAGCAGCTTAATCTCGCGGGAGGCCTACAATGAGCAGTTCTTC. It specifies CASSLISREAYNEQFF.

The CDR3 nucleotides read TGTGCCAGCAGCGTAGATGAGGGACTAGGGGCGGGAGATACGCAGTATTTT. Protein product: CASSVDEGLGAGDTQYF. This chain links TRBV9 with TRBJ2-3, with 8 bases aligning to TRBD2. The CDR3 loop spans 17 amino acids. Germline V gene sequence: CDR1 SGDLS, CDR2 YYNGEE. V was pared by 0 bases and J by 5 bases, with 11 bases of the junction left unmatched.

J is TRBJ1-1 and V is TRBV6-5; no clear D gene. The V end lost 5 bases, the J end lost 4 bases, and 11 bases lay between the germline ends. The CDR3 loop spans 13 amino acids. Germline V gene sequence: CDR1 MNHEY, CDR2 SVGAGI. The CDR3 loop reads CASSAGRRTEAFF. In DNA form, the CDR3 reads TGTGCCAGCAGTGCGGGAAGGCGCACTGAAGCTTTCTTT.

The rearrangement joins TRBV28 to TRBJ2-1; possible D gene TRBD2, 6 bases. The V gene's germline CDR1 is MDHEN and CDR2 SYDVKM. V lost 3 bases, J lost 8 bases, and 14 bases lay in between. The CDR3 has 14 residues. CDR3 sequence reads: CASSFAVGGDEQFF. DNA for the CDR3: TGTGCCAGCAGTTTTGCGGTCGGGGGTGATGAGCAGTTCTTC.

V and J are TRBV19 and TRBJ2-2; tentatively, D is TRBD1 (5 bases). Germline values: CDR1 LNHDA, CDR2 SQIVND (reference sequence). CDR3 length: 14 residues. Deletions cut 6 bases from V and 2 bases from J, with 10 bases between. CDR3 sequence reads: CASSRTFNTGELFF. CDR3 coding DNA: TGTGCCAGTAGCCGGACATTTAACACCGGGGAGCTGTTTTTT.

The genes are TRBV19 and TRBJ2-7; D may be TRBD2 (5 bases). CDR1 and CDR2 from the germline V gene are LNHDA and SQIVND (reference sequence). Trimming cost V 2 bases and J 1 base, with 9 bases left between them. This CDR3 spans 14 amino acids. The CDR3 reads CASSIRGRSYEQYF. The CDR3 nucleotides are TGTGCCAGTAGTATACGGGGTAGGTCCTACGAGCAGTACTTC.

With respect to this clone: This sample also contains other DNA sequences that code for the same CDR3. V is TRBV18 and J is TRBJ1-1, with 8 bases lining up with TRBD1. V gave up 2 bases and J gave up 1 base; unmatched junction bases: 0. CDR1 is KGHSH, CDR2 LQKENI, per germline. CDR3 size: 14 residues. CDR3 bases: TGTGCCAGCTCACCAGGACAGGGGAACACTGAAGCTTTCTTT. It encodes CASSPGQGNTEAFF.

The chain employs TRBV10-3 and TRBJ2-7, with TRBD1 matching over 10 bases. Germline CDR1 ENHRY, CDR2 SYGVKD. This CDR3 has 16 residues. V was clipped by 4 bases and J by 4 bases; unmatched bases: 10. The CDR3 is CAISGLGQGFFYEQYF. The CDR3 DNA reads TGTGCCATCAGTGGCTTGGGACAGGGGTTCTTTTACGAGCAGTACTTC.

The chain combines TRBV7-9 with TRBJ2-1; a possible D gene is TRBD1 (6 bases). The length of the CDR3 is 14 residues. In germline, CDR1 is SEHNR, CDR2 FQNEAQ (reference sequence). The V and J ends lost 5 bases and 4 bases respectively, with 12 bases between them. The CDR3 sequence is CASSQSQGYNEQFF. For the CDR3, the DNA is TGTGCCAGCAGCCAATCACAGGGTTACAATGAGCAGTTCTTC.

The J gene is TRBJ2-1, the V gene TRBV29-1, with 7 bases that match TRBD2. V was pared by 6 bases and J by 10 bases, with 12 bases of the junction left unmatched. Germline CDR1 SQVTM, CDR2 ANQGSEA. The CDR3 length is 13 residues. The CDR3 reads CSVGGVLVGEQFF. DNA of the CDR3: TGCAGCGTGGGGGGGGTATTGGTGGGAGAGCAGTTCTTC.

V gene TRBV27 combines with J gene TRBJ1-4; a possible D gene is TRBD1 (6 bases). Germline V gene lookup returns CDR1 MNHEY and CDR2 SMNVEV (reference sequence). The CDR3 spans 15 residues. Trimming stripped 3 bases from V and 4 bases from J, with 12 bases between. The CDR3 DNA sequence: TGTGCCAGCAGTTTTACAGGGTGGCTTAATGAAAAACTGTTTTTT. Residues: CASSFTGWLNEKLFF.

The chain is built from TRBV6-5 and TRBJ1-2, with TRBD1 matching 8 bases. The CDR3 has 15 amino acids. The junction had 9 bases not matched to a gene; V was cut back by 2 bases and J by 7 bases. Per the germline V gene, CDR1 is MNHEY and CDR2 is SVGAGI. CDR3 in DNA: TGTGCCAGCAGTTACGATCAGGGGGCAGTTTCTGGCTACACCTTC. It codes for CASSYDQGAVSGYTF.

The genes are TRBV7-2 and TRBJ2-1; tentatively, D is TRBD2 (6 bases). Trimming left V 1 base short and J 6 bases short, with 16 bases between. Germline-derived CDR1 and CDR2 are SGHTA and FQGNSA. CDR3 length: 16 residues. The CDR3 coding sequence is TGTGCCAGCAGCTTAGTCCCGGGACTCGCCTCCAATGAGCAGTTCTTC. Translated, it gives CASSLVPGLASNEQFF.

The V and J genes are TRBV5-1 and TRBJ2-3, with no clear D. Trimming left V 1 base short and J 0 bases short, with 6 bases between. The germline V gene has CDR1 SGHRS and CDR2 YFSETQ. The CDR3 sequence is 14 residues long. CDR3 DNA: TGCGCCAGCAGCTTGTCCAGAAGCACAGATACGCAGTATTTT. Translated: CASSLSRSTDTQYF.

The chain links TRBV9 to TRBJ2-7; possibly TRBD2 for D (5 bases). V dropped 3 bases and J dropped 2 bases, with 15 bases sitting between them. Per the germline V gene, CDR1 is SGDLS and CDR2 is YYNGEE. The CDR3 consists of 15 residues. The CDR3 sequence: CASSGNGVAPYEQYF. As DNA, the CDR3 is TGTGCCAGCAGCGGAAACGGGGTAGCACCCTACGAGCAGTACTTC.

The chain combines TRBV7-3 with TRBJ2-1; D is possibly TRBD2 (5 bases). The V gene lost 4 bases and the J gene lost 6 bases, with 7 bases spanning the gap. Germline assignment: CDR1 SGHTA and CDR2 FQGTGA. This CDR3 spans 12 amino acids. The CDR3 loop is CASSSGGNEQFF. The CDR3, as DNA: TGTGCCAGCAGCTCCGGAGGCAATGAGCAGTTCTTC.

The chain combines TRBV29-1 with TRBJ2-3; a weak D match, TRBD1 (6 bases). Trimming removed 5 bases at V and 0 bases at J, with 24 bases between. The CDR3 runs to 18 residues. Germline CDR1 is SQVTM and CDR2 is ANQGSEA. The CDR3, as DNA: TGCAGCGTTACAGGGTCCCCTTCCTGGTTTGGGAGCACAGATACGCAGTATTTT. Its translation is CSVTGSPSWFGSTDTQYF.

The rearrangement links TRBV13 to TRBJ2-7; TRBD2 aligns across 7 bases. The CDR3 runs 15 residues. CDR1 is PRHDT, CDR2 FYEKMQ, per germline (reference sequence). The junction had 5 bases not matched to a gene; V was cut back by 0 bases and J by 3 bases. CDR3 amino acids: CASSLGGGSIYEQYF. The CDR3, as DNA: TGTGCCAGCAGCTTAGGCGGCGGGAGCATCTACGAGCAGTACTTC.

The CDR3 loop is CASSSGLRAKNIQYF. The CDR3 DNA reads as TGTGCCAGCAGTTCGGGACTACGAGCCAAAAACATTCAGTACTTC. V and J are TRBV6-5 and TRBJ2-4, with 7 bases that match TRBD2. The CDR3 is 15 amino acids. Losses at the gene ends were 4 bases for V and 0 bases for J; bases not matched to a gene: 3. Germline V gives CDR1 MNHEY, CDR2 SVGAGI.